This T cell receptor (beta chain) was recovered during a study of PD-1 blockade in classical Hodgkin lymphoma. The overall study: It was nivolumab at 3 mg/kg, given intravenously every 2 weeks, that patients received. Study-wide points: CD4+ TCR diversity, unlike CD8+, climbed significantly by C4D1.

TCRdb keeps only in-frame clones here, not all; method: immunoSEQ multiplex PCR. This sample carries around 40,000 clones, about 80% of them seen once, and the ten largest clones take 9.8%. Time point defined: cycle 4 day 1 (C4D1), after 5 to 7 weeks of nivolumab. Every patient was affected by relapse after autologous stem cell transplantation, while exposure to brentuximab vedotin was not uniform. V lost 0 bases to trimming and J lost 1 base, with 11 bases between them. The CDR3 loop spans 16 amino acids. Germline values: CDR1 LGHNA, CDR2 YNFKEQ. Comments on this clone: Its antigen is as yet unknown.

J is TRBJ2-3 and V is TRBV4-2; D ambiguous. The TCR sequence derives from a human donor with classical Hodgkin lymphoma. The sequences come from peripheral blood mononuclear cells (PBMCs), collected before the fourth cycle of nivolumab. CDR3 protein: CASSQDHSAGTDTQYF. In DNA form, the CDR3 reads TGTGCCAGCAGCCAAGATCACAGCGCTGGCACAGATACGCAGTATTTT.